A single sample gave rise to the 30 T cell receptor beta chains below, sequenced in a study of graft-versus-host responses after intestinal transplantation. Here immunoSEQ multiplex PCR was the method, and the copy in TCRdb shows in-frame clones only, minus some. The sample shows some 40,000 clones, roughly nine tenths of them seen only once. The sample in question was PBMCs, obtained 524 days after transplant. These receptor sequences come from a human patient who received an intestinal transplant, so some T cells may come from the graft donor.

The chain uses TRBV19 and TRBJ1-1; the D is unclear. The V gene lost 4 bases and the J gene lost 3 bases, with 9 bases spanning the gap. Germline CDR1 and CDR2: LNHDA and SQIVND (reference sequence). This CDR3 has 13 amino acids. The DNA for the CDR3 is TGTGCCAGTAGTACGACCTCGGACACTGAAGCTTTCTTT. Its protein product is CASSTTSDTEAFF.

The chain couples TRBV6-5 to TRBJ2-5; D gene unclear. Trimming shortened V by 4 bases and J by 5 bases, and 8 bases separated the two germline ends. Germline lookup yields CDR1 MNHEY and CDR2 SVGAGI. CDR3 size: 12 residues. Here the CDR3 DNA reads TGTGCCAGCAGTTTCGATCGGGAGACCCAGTACTTC. It is translated as CASSFDRETQYF.

The genes are TRBV18 and TRBJ1-1; maybe TRBD1 (6 bases). V lost 4 bases, J lost 4 bases, and 10 bases lay in between. Germline-derived CDR1 and CDR2 are KGHSH and LQKENI. This CDR3 comprises 13 residues. The CDR3 DNA sequence: TGTGCCAGCTCACTGGAAGGGGGCACTGAAGCTTTCTTT. It encodes CASSLEGGTEAFF.

The genes are TRBV28 and TRBJ1-5, with 8 bases matching TRBD1. Germline CDR1 reads MDHEN; CDR2 reads SYDVKM. This CDR3 spans 13 amino acids. V was pared by 8 bases and J by 6 bases, with 6 bases of the junction left unmatched. The CDR3 nucleotides are TGTGCCAGCTTCGGACAGGGAGGTCAGCCCCAGCATTTT. As protein: CASFGQGGQPQHF.

The V and J genes are TRBV9 and TRBJ2-3; TRBD2 aligns across 7 bases. The junction had 9 bases not matched to a gene; V was cut back by 3 bases and J by 2 bases. The CDR3 extends over 16 amino acids. Germline lookup yields CDR1 SGDLS and CDR2 YYNGEE. The CDR3 spells CASSDRGDPPTDTQYF. The CDR3 region has the DNA TGTGCCAGCAGCGACCGGGGGGATCCTCCCACAGATACGCAGTATTTT.

The chain links TRBV29-1 to TRBJ1-2, with D possibly matching TRBD1 (6 bases). The CDR3 has 13 amino acids. Trimming shortened V by 5 bases and J by 4 bases, and 14 bases separated the two germline ends. Germline V lookup: CDR1 SQVTM, CDR2 ANQGSEA. CDR3: CSVKVTGSYGYTF. Here the CDR3 DNA reads TGCAGCGTTAAAGTCACAGGGTCCTATGGCTACACCTTC. The whole variable domain, remainder taken from reference TRBV29-1 and TRBJ1-2, is SAVISQKPSRDICQRGTSLTIQCQVDSQVTMMFWYRQQPGQSLTLIATANQGSEATYESGFVIDKFPISRPNLTFSTLTVSNMSPEDSSIYLCSVKVTGSYGYTFGSGTRLTVV.

As regards this clone: Other DNA sequences in this sample translate to the same CDR3. The chain recombines TRBV5-1 with TRBJ1-5, with D perhaps TRBD1 (5 bases). The V end was cut by 0 bases, the J end by 2 bases, with 12 bases between. This CDR3 is 16 amino acids long. The germline gives CDR1 SGHRS, CDR2 YFSETQ. The CDR3 spells CASSLEPLTGNQPQHF. The CDR3 nucleotides are TGCGCCAGCAGCTTGGAGCCTCTGACAGGCAATCAGCCCCAGCATTTT.

CDR3 protein: CASSEVYGSDNEQFF. CDR3 coding DNA: TGTGCCAGCAGTGAAGTGTACGGGAGTGACAATGAGCAGTTCTTC. The chain has TRBV2 and TRBJ2-1; D is possibly TRBD2 (6 bases). The CDR3 spans 15 residues. Trimming removed 1 base from V and 5 bases from J, with 12 bases in between. In germline, CDR1 is SNHLY, CDR2 FYNNEI.

The chain is built from TRBV11-1 and TRBJ2-2; 7 nucleotides match TRBD2. The CDR3 has 17 residues. Looked up from germline, CDR1 is SGHAT and CDR2 is FQDESV (reference sequence). V trimming: 2 bases; J trimming: 1 base; junction bases outside the gene matches: 7. CDR3 protein: CASSLSLTSVNTGELFF. Here the CDR3 DNA reads TGTGCCAGCAGCTTATCCCTAACTAGCGTGAACACCGGGGAGCTGTTTTTT.

As for this clone: The sample has other DNA sequences that encode this CDR3 too. V and J are TRBV7-9 and TRBJ2-7; 9 bases line up with TRBD2. The J segment lost 4 bases and the V segment lost 1 base, leaving 5 bases of the junction unmatched. The germline V gene encodes CDR1 SEHNR and CDR2 FQNEAQ (reference sequence). The CDR3 loop spans 15 amino acids. Here the CDR3 DNA reads TGTGCCAGCAGCTTAGATCTAGCGGGATTATACGAGCAGTACTTC. Amino acids: CASSLDLAGLYEQYF. The full variable domain, its missing parts supplied by reference TRBV7-9 and TRBJ2-7, is DTGVSQNPRHKITKRGQNVTFRCDPISEHNRLYWYRQTLGQGPEFLTYFQNEAQLEKSRLLSDRFSAERPKGSFSTLEIQRTEQGDSAMYLCASSLDLAGLYEQYFGPGTRLTVT.

V usage is TRBV19 and J usage is TRBJ2-3; D uncertain. The V end was cut by 7 bases, the J end by 0 bases, with 14 bases between. Looked up from germline, CDR1 is LNHDA and CDR2 is SQIVND (reference sequence). The CDR3 runs 15 residues. CDR3 nucleotides: TGTGCCAGTACCCAGGCGGCCGGGAGCACAGATACGCAGTATTTT. It translates to CASTQAAGSTDTQYF.

The gene calls are TRBV9 and TRBJ2-1, with D unclear. V dropped 3 bases and J dropped 6 bases, with 4 bases sitting between them. Germline values: CDR1 SGDLS, CDR2 YYNGEE. The CDR3 sequence is 11 residues long. In nucleotides, the CDR3 is TGTGCCAGCAGCGCATCCAATGAGCAGTTCTTC. Translated, it gives CASSASNEQFF.

This clone was picked up one time. The gene calls are TRBV28 and TRBJ2-2, with D hard to call. Germline V gene data show CDR1 as MDHEN and CDR2 as SYDVKM. The CDR3 extends over 13 amino acids. V dropped 5 bases and J dropped 3 bases, with 7 bases sitting between them. CDR3 DNA: TGTGCCAGCAGTAGGCAGGACACCGGGGAGCTGTTTTTT. Translating it yields CASSRQDTGELFF.

V and J are TRBV5-1 and TRBJ2-1; 8 nucleotides match TRBD2. The ends lost 2 bases at V and 7 bases at J; junction bases unmatched: 11. CDR3 length: 16 amino acids. CDR1 and CDR2 from the germline V gene are SGHRS and YFSETQ. The CDR3 is CASSFYAGGSRNEQFF. The CDR3 bases are TGCGCCAGCAGCTTTTATGCGGGAGGTTCAAGGAATGAGCAGTTCTTC. Full variable domain (rest looked up from reference TRBV5-1 and TRBJ2-1): KAGVTQTPRYLIKTRGQQVTLSCSPISGHRSVSWYQQTPGQGLQFLFEYFSETQRNKGNFPGRFSGRQFSNSRSEMNVSTLELGDSALYLCASSFYAGGSRNEQFFGPGTRLTVL.

The V gene is TRBV30, the J gene TRBJ2-3; TRBD2 is a possible D gene (5 bases). The CDR3 extends over 14 amino acids. Germline V lookup: CDR1 GTSNPN, CDR2 SVGIG (reference sequence). Trimming removed 3 bases at V and 4 bases at J, with 14 bases between. The CDR3 DNA reads as TGTGCCTGGAGCACTCTGCGGCGGGCAGATACGCAGTATTTT. Encoded protein: CAWSTLRRADTQYF.

The rearrangement links TRBV7-2 to TRBJ2-1, with D perhaps matching TRBD2 (6 bases). V lost 5 bases and J lost 9, with 20 bases in between. From germline, CDR1 is SGHTA and CDR2 FQGNSA. The CDR3 contains 15 residues. The DNA of the CDR3 is TGTGCCAGCAGCCGAGTGGGGGGAGAGGGGATTGAGCAGTTCTTC. It encodes CASSRVGGEGIEQFF. Full variable domain (remainder filled in from reference TRBV7-2 and TRBJ2-1): GAGVSQSPSNKVTEKGKDVELRCDPISGHTALYWYRQSLGQGLEFLIYFQGNSAPDKSGLPSDRFSAERTGGSVSTLTIQRTQQEDSAVYLCASSRVGGEGIEQFFGPGTRLTVL.

The chain has TRBV29-1 and TRBJ1-2; no clear D. This CDR3 region has 13 residues. Between the trimmed V and J ends, which lost 4 bases and 4 bases, there was a span of 13 bases. Germline V lookup: CDR1 SQVTM, CDR2 ANQGSEA. The CDR3 region is CSVVGSGSYGYTF. As DNA, the CDR3 is TGCAGCGTTGTCGGAAGCGGAAGCTATGGCTACACCTTC. Based on the CDR3 plus reference TRBV29-1 and TRBJ1-2, the full variable domain is SAVISQKPSRDICQRGTSLTIQCQVDSQVTMMFWYRQQPGQSLTLIATANQGSEATYESGFVIDKFPISRPNLTFSTLTVSNMSPEDSSIYLCSVVGSGSYGYTFGSGTRLTVV.

This chain connects TRBV5-4 to TRBJ1-2, with 8 nucleotides matching TRBD1. CDR3 length: 14 residues. V trimming: 4 bases; J trimming: 1 base; junction bases outside the gene matches: 3. Germline-derived CDR1 and CDR2 are SGHNT and YYREEE (reference sequence). The CDR3 here is CASSRQGSNYGYTF. In nucleotides, the CDR3 is TGTGCCAGCAGCCGACAGGGGAGTAACTATGGCTACACCTTC. The full variable domain, rest sourced from reference TRBV5-4 and TRBJ1-2, is ETGVTQSPTHLIKTRGQQVTLRCSSQSGHNTVSWYQQALGQGPQFIFQYYREEENGRGNFPPRFSGLQFPNYSSELNVNALELDDSALYLCASSRQGSNYGYTFGSGTRLTVV.

In this sample, this clone turned up a few times. The chain combines TRBV2 with TRBJ1-5; D gene uncertain. From germline, CDR1 is SNHLY and CDR2 FYNNEI. This CDR3 is 14 amino acids long. Trimming took 3 bases from V and 2 from J, leaving 8 bases between them. The CDR3 spells CASSEWRGNQPQHF. DNA of the CDR3: TGTGCCAGCAGTGAGTGGAGGGGCAATCAGCCCCAGCATTTT.

The chain uses TRBV11-2 and TRBJ2-1; D may match TRBD1 or TRBD2 (7 bases each). CDR1 and CDR2 (germline): SGHAT, FQNNGV. V was clipped by 5 bases and J by 5 bases, with 16 bases between them. The CDR3 has 15 residues. The CDR3 loop reads CASSTGEGENNEQFF. In DNA, the CDR3 is TGTGCCAGCAGCACAGGGGAGGGGGAAAACAATGAGCAGTTCTTC.

The genes are TRBV7-9 and TRBJ2-5; 8 positions agree with TRBD1. Germline assignment: CDR1 SEHNR and CDR2 FQNEAQ (reference sequence). The CDR3 is 15 residues long. J lost 2 bases, V lost 3 bases, and 5 bases had no gene match. CDR3 sequence: CASSFGQGLQETQYF. In nucleotides, the CDR3 is TGTGCCAGCAGCTTCGGACAGGGTTTGCAAGAGACCCAGTACTTC.

The chain carries TRBV5-1 and TRBJ2-5; D tentatively fits TRBD1 or TRBD2 (5 bases each). Gene TRBJ2-7 matches the end of the DNA better, so the J call may be wrong. This CDR3 is built from 16 residues. From germline, CDR1 is SGHRS and CDR2 YFSETQ. The CDR3: CASSSMAMGVVYEQYF. CDR3 bases: TGCGCCAGCAGCTCAATGGCGATGGGGGTCGTCTACGAGCAGTACTTC.

The chain has TRBV10-3 and TRBJ1-5; 7 bases align to TRBD1. J was trimmed by 4 bases and V by 0 bases; bases with no gene match: 9. CDR1 and CDR2 from the germline V gene are ENHRY and SYGVKD. This CDR3 has 17 amino acids. Here the CDR3 reads CAISESTQPGGNQPQHF. The CDR3 DNA follows: TGTGCCATCAGTGAGTCCACCCAGCCAGGGGGAAATCAGCCCCAGCATTTT.

V is TRBV5-1 and J is TRBJ2-5; D is unresolved. The CDR3 spans 15 residues. CDR1 is SGHRS and CDR2 is YFSETQ in the germline V gene. The V end was cut by 5 bases, the J end by 4 bases, with 18 bases between. The CDR3 nucleotides are TGCGCCAGCAGGACCAGCCGACGAGAGTTAGAGACCCAGTACTTC. It specifies CASRTSRRELETQYF.

The J gene is TRBJ2-3, the V gene TRBV12-5; D is possibly TRBD2 (6 bases). V gave up 0 bases and J gave up 0 bases, with 19 bases separating them. Germline loops: CDR1 LGHNT, CDR2 FRNRAP. This CDR3 is 19 amino acids long. For the CDR3, the DNA is TGTGCTAGTGGTTTGGTCCTTTCGGGGGACCCCCCTAGCACAGATACGCAGTATTTT. Protein sequence: CASGLVLSGDPPSTDTQYF. The whole variable domain, remainder taken from reference TRBV12-5 and TRBJ2-3, is DARVTQTPRHKVTEMGQEVTMRCQPILGHNTVFWYRQTMMQGLELLAYFRNRAPLDDSGMPKDRFSAEMPDATLATLKIQPSEPRDSAVYFCASGLVLSGDPPSTDTQYFGPGTRLTVL.

This chain links TRBV5-1 with TRBJ1-2; D remains ambiguous. CDR1 and CDR2 (germline): SGHRS, YFSETQ. This CDR3 is 14 amino acids long. V shed 0 bases and J shed 7 bases, with 13 bases lying between them. The CDR3 loop is CASSLGNMRSGYTF. The CDR3 region has the DNA TGCGCCAGCAGCTTGGGTAATATGCGCTCTGGCTACACCTTC.

This sequence joins TRBV7-9 and TRBJ2-7; 8 nucleotides match TRBD1. CDR1 SEHNR and CDR2 FQNEAQ come from the germline V gene (reference sequence). V trimming: 5 bases; J trimming: 7 bases; junction bases outside the gene matches: 4. The CDR3 loop spans 12 amino acids. The CDR3: CASSQTGDEQYF. CDR3 nucleotide sequence: TGTGCCAGCAGCCAGACAGGGGATGAGCAGTACTTC.

This clone was detected only once. The DNA of the CDR3 is TGTGCCAGCTCACCAACCGGGACAGCGGATGGCTACACCTTC. It translates to CASSPTGTADGYTF. V and J are TRBV18 and TRBJ1-2; TRBD1 aligns across 7 bases. CDR1 KGHSH and CDR2 LQKENI come from the germline V gene. This CDR3 spans 14 amino acids. V shed 2 bases and J 6 bases; nucleotides not matched to a gene: 6.

The V gene is TRBV10-3, the J gene TRBJ2-1; possibly TRBD2 for D (5 bases). V was cut by 1 base and J by 7 bases, with 20 bases left in between. The V gene's germline CDR1 is ENHRY and CDR2 SYGVKD. This CDR3 contains 17 residues. CDR3 coding DNA: TGTGCCATCAGTGAGTACCCTCGGACTCAGACGGGTAATGAGCAGTTCTTC. This translates into CAISEYPRTQTGNEQFF.

The rearrangement links TRBV7-9 to TRBJ2-7, with D possibly being TRBD2 (6 bases). V lost 2 bases to trimming and J lost 3 bases, with 11 bases between them. The CDR3 contains 14 residues. In germline, CDR1 is SEHNR, CDR2 FQNEAQ (reference sequence). The CDR3: CASSLFGGNYEQYF. Here the CDR3 DNA reads TGTGCCAGCAGCTTATTTGGGGGGAACTACGAGCAGTACTTC.